The 4 T cell receptor beta chains presented below share a single source sample, sequenced in a study of cytomegalovirus exposure and HLA in healthy donors. Some clones are missing from TCRdb's copy, which holds only in-frame ones; the method was immunoSEQ multiplex PCR. Here the sample spans some 170,000 clones, about nine tenths being singletons. Sample: PBMCs. These receptors originate from a man aged 18 to 35 in good health and CMV-seropositive.

V is TRBV28 and J is TRBJ1-4, with D possibly being TRBD1 (5 bases). V was pared by 3 bases and J by 8 bases, with 19 bases between. The CDR3 is 16 residues long. Germline assignment: CDR1 MDHEN and CDR2 SYDVKM. The CDR3 DNA sequence: TGTGCCAGCAGTTTCTCCCTTGGGGGGTCCCGGGAAAAACTGTTTTTT. This encodes CASSFSLGGSREKLFF.

The chain recombines TRBV7-8 with TRBJ2-3, with D unresolved. CDR1 SGHVS and CDR2 FQNEAQ come from the germline V gene. V was clipped by 4 bases and J by 6 bases, with 14 bases between them. This CDR3 comprises 14 residues. CDR3 sequence reads: CASSSSSYWDTQYF. CDR3 bases: TGTGCCAGCAGCTCATCTTCGTACTGGGATACGCAGTATTTT.

The rearrangement uses TRBV27 and TRBJ1-5; possible D gene TRBD1, 6 bases. The CDR3 has 14 residues. The germline V and J ends were trimmed by 3 bases and 4 bases, with 10 bases remaining between them. The germline CDR1 and CDR2 sequences are MNHEY and SMNVEV (reference sequence). As DNA, the CDR3 is TGTGCCAGCAGTTTCGGACAGACTAATCAGCCCCAGCATTTT. This translates into CASSFGQTNQPQHF.

The chain couples TRBV30 to TRBJ2-7; tentatively, D is TRBD2 (6 bases). This CDR3 contains 13 residues. Germline V CDR1 and CDR2: GTSNPN, SVGIG (reference sequence). The germline V and J ends were trimmed by 0 bases and 0 bases, with 6 bases remaining between them. CDR3 sequence: CAWSVGGSYEQYF. The CDR3 bases are TGTGCCTGGAGTGTCGGGGGCTCCTACGAGCAGTACTTC.